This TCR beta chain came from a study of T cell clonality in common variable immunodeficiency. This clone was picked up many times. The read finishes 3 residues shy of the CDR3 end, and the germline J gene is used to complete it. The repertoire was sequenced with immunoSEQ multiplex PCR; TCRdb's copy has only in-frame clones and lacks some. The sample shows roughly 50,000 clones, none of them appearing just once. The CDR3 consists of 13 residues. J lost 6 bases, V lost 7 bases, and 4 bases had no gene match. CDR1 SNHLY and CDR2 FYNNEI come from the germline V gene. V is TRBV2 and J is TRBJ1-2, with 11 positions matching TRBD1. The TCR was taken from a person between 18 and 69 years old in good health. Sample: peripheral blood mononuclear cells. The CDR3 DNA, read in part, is TGTGCCAGCACCGGGGACAGGGGGAATGGC. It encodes CASTGDRGNG. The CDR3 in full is CASTGDRGNGYTF.